This T cell receptor (beta chain) was documented in a study of cytomegalovirus exposure and HLA in healthy donors. Turning to the study itself: Later analysis reported that the roughly 120 validation repertoires shared the platform of the 650 to 700 first-cohort repertoires. Study-level findings and limits: There were some public TCRs occurring in many donors, but most TCR sequences were rare. Researchers reported that a few CMV-associated chains were confirmed in vitro as CMV antigen-specific. Cytomegalovirus association was listed for about 180 TCR beta chains.

Only in-frame clones appear in the TCRdb table, and some are missing; sequencing was by immunoSEQ multiplex PCR. The data hold more than 55,000 clones, with approximately 88% observed a single time. The CDR3 length is 14 residues. Trimming at V came to 4 bases and at J to 1 base, leaving 2 bases not matched to a gene. Germline V gene sequence: CDR1 MNHEY, CDR2 SMNVEV (reference sequence). As regards this clone: What it binds is not known.

Sequences were obtained from PBMCs. The clonotype comes from a woman younger than 35 in good health and CMV-seronegative. The rearrangement joins TRBV27 to TRBJ1-1; 8 bases match TRBD1. The CDR3 sequence is CASSWDRSNTEAFF. CDR3 DNA: TGTGCCAGCAGTTGGGACAGGTCGAACACTGAAGCTTTCTTT.